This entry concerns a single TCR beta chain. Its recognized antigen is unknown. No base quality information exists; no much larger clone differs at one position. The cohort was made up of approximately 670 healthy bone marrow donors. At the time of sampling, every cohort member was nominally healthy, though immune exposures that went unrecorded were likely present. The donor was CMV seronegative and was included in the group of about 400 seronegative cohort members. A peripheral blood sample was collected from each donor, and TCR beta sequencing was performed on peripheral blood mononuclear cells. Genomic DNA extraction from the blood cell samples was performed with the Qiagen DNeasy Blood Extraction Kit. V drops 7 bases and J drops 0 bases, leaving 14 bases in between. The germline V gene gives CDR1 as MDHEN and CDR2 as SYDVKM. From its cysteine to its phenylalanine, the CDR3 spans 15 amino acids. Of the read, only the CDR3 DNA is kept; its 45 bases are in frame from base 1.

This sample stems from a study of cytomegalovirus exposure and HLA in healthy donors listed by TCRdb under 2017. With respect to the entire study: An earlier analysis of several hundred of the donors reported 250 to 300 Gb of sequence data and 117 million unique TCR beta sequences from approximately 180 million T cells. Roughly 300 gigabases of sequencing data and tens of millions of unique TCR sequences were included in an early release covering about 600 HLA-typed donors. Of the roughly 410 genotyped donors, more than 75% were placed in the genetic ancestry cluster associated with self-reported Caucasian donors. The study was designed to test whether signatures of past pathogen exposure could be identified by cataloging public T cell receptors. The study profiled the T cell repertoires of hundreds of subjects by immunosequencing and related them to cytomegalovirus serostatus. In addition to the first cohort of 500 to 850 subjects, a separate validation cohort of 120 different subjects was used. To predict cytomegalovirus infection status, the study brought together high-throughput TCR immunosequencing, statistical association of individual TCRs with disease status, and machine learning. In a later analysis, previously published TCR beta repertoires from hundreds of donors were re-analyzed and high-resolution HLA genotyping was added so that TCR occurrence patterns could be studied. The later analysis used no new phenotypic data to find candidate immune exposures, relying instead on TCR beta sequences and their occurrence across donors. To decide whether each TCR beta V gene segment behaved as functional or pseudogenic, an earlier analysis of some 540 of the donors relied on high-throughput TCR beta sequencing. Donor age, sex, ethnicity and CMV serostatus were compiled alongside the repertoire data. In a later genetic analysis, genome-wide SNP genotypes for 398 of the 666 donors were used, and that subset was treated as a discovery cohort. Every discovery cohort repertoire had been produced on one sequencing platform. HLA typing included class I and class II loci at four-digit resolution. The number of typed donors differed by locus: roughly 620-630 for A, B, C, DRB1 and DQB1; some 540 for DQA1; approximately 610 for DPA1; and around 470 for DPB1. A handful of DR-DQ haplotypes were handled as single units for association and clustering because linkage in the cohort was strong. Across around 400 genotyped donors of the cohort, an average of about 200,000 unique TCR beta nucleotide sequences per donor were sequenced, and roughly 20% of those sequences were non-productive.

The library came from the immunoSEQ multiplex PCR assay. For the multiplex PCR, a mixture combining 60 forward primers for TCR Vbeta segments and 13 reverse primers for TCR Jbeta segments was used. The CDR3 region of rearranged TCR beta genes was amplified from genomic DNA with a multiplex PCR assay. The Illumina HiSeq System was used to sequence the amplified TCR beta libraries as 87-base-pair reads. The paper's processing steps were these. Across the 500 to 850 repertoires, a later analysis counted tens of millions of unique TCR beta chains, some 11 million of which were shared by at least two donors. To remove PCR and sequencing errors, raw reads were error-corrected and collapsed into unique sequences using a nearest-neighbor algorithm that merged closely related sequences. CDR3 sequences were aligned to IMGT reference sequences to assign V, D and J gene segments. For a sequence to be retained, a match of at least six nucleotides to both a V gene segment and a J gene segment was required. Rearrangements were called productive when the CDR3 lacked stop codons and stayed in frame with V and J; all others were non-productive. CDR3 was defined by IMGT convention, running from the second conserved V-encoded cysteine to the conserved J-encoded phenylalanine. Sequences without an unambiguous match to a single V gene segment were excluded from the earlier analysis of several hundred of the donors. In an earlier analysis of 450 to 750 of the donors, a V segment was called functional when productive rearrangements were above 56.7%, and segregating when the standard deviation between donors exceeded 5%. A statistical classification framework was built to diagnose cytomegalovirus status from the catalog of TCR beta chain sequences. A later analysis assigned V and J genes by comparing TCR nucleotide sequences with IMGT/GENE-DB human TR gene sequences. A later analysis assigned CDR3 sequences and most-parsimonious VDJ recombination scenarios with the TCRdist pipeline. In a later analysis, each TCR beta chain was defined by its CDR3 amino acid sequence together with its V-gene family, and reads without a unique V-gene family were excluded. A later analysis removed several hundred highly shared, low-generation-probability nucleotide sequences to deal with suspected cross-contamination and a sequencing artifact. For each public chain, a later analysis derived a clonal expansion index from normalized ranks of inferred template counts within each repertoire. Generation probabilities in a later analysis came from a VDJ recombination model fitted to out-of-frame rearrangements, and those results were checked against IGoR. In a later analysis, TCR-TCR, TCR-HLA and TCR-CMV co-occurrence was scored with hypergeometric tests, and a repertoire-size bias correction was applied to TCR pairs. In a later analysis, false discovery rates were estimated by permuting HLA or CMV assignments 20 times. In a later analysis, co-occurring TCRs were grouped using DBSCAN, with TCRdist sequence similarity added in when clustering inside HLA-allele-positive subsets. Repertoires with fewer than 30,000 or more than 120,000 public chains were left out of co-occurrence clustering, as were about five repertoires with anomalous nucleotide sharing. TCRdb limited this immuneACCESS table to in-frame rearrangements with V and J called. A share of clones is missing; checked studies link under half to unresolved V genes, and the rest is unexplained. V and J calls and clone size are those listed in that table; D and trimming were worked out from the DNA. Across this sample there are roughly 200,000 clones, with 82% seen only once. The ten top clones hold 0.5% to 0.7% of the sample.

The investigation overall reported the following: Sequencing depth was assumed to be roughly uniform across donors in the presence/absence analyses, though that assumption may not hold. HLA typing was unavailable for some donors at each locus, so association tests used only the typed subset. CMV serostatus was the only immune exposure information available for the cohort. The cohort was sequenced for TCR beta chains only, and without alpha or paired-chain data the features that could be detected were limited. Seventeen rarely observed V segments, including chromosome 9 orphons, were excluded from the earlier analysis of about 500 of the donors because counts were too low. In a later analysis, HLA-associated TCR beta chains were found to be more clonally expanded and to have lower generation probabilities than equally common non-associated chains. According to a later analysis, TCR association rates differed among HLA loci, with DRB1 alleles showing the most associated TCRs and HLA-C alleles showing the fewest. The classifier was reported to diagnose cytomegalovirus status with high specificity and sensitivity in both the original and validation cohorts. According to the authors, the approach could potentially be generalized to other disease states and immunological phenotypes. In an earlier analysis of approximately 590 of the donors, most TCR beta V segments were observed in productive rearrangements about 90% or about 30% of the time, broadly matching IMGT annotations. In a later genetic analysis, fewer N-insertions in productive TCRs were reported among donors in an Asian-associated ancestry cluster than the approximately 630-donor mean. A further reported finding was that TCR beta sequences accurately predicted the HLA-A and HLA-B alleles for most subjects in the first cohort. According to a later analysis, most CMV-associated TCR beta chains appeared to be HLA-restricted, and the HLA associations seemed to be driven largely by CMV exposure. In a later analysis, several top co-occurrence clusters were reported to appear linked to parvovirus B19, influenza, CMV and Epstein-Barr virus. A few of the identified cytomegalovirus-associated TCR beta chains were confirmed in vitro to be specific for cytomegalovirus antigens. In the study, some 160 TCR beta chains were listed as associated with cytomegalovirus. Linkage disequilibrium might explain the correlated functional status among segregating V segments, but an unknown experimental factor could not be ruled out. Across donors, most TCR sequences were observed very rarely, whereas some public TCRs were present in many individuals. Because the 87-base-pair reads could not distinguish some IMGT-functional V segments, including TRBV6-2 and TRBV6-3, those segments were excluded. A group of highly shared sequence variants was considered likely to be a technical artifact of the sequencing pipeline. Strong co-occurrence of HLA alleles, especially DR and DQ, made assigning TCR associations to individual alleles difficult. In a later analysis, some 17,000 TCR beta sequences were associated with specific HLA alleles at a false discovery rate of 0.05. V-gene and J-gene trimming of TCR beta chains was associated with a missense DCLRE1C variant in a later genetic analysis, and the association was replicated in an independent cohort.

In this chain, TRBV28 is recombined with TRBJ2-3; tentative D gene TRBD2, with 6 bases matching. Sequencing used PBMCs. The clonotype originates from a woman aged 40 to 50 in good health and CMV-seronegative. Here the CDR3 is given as CASMTRDSSTDTQYF. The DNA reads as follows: TGTGCCAGCATGACCCGGGACTCAAGCACAGATACGCAGTATTTT.